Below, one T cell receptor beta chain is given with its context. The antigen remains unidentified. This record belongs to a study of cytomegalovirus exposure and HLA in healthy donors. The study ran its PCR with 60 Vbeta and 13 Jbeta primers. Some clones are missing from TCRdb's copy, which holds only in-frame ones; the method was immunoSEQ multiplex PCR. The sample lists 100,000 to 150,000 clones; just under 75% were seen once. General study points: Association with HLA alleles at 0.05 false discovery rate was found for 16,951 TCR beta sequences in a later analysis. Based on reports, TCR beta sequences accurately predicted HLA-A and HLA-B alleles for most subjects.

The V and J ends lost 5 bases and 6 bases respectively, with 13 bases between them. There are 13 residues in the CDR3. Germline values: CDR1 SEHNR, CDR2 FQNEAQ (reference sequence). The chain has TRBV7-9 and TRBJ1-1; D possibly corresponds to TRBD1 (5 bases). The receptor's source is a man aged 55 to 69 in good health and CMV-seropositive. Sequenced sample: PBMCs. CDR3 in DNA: TGTGCCAGCAGCCGGGGACTTCGATCTGAAGCTTTCTTT. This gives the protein CASSRGLRSEAFF.